Given below is one TCR beta chain in context. What it recognizes is unknown. These data come from a study of cytomegalovirus exposure and HLA in healthy donors. Study-wide results and caveats: In an earlier analysis, most TCR beta V segments were productive about 87% or about 30% of the time.

The PCR was carried out with 60 Vbeta primers and 13 Jbeta primers. In the study's own analysis: An analysis that came later counted some 80 million unique TCR beta chains, approximately 10 million shared. Produced via immunoSEQ multiplex PCR; TCRdb's table is partial and in-frame only. V and J calls and clone size come straight from that table; D and trimming were deduced from the DNA. The sample consists of 100,000 or so clones, about three quarters of them appearing once. Donors likely had unrecorded immune exposures despite being nominally healthy when sampled. The CDR3 sequence is 15 residues long. Trimming cost V 0 bases and J 4 bases; bases outside gene matches: 6. Germline V gives CDR1 SGDLS, CDR2 YYNGEE.

The sample consisted of PBMCs. The TCR sequence derives from a woman in her thirties or forties in good health and CMV-seropositive. This sequence joins TRBV9 and TRBJ2-5; 7 bases match TRBD2. The CDR3 reads CASSVETGGGETQYF. In DNA form, the CDR3 reads TGTGCCAGCAGCGTAGAAACGGGGGGTGGAGAGACCCAGTACTTC.